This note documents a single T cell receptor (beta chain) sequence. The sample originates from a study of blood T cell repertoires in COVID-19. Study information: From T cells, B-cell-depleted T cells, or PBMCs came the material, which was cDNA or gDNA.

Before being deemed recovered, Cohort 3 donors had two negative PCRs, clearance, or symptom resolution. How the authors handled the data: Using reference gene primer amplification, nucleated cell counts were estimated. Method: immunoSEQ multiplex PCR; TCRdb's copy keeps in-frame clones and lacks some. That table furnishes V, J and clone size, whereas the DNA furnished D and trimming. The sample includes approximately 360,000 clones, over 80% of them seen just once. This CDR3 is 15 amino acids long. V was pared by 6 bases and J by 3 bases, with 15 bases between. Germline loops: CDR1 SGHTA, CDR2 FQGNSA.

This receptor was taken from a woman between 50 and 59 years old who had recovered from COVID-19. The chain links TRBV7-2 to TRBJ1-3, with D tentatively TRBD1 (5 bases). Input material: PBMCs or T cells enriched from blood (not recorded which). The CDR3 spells CASSWTTAIGNTIYF. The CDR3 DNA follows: TGTGCCAGCAGTTGGACAACTGCTATTGGAAACACCATATATTTT.